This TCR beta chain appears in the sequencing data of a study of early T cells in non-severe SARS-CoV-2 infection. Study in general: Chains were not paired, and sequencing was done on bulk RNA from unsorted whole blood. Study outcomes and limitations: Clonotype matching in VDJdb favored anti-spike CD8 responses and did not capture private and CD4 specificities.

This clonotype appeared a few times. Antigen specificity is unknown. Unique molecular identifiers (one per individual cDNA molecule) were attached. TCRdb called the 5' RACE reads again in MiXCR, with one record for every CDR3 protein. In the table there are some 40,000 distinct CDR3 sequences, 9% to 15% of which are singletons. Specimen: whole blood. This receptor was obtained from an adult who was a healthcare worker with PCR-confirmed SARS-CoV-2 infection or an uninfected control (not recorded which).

The CDR3 loop reads CSGRLAGVYNEQFF. The CDR3 DNA is TGCAGCGGCCGACTAGCGGGGGTTTACAATGAGCAGTTCTTC. The V call is TRBV29-1, the J call TRBJ2-1, with 12 positions matching TRBD2. V was pared by 7 bases and J by 4 bases, with 5 bases of the junction left unmatched. The CDR3 spans 14 residues. In germline, CDR1 is SQVTM, CDR2 ANQGSEA.